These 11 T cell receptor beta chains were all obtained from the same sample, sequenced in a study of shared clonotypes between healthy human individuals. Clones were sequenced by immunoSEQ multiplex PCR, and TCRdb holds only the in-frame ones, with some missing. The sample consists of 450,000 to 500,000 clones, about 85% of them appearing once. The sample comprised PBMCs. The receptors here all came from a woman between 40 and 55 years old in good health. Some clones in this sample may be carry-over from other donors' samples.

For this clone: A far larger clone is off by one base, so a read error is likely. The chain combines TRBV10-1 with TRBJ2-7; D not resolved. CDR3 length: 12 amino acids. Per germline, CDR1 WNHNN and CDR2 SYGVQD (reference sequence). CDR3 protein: CASSESGYERYF. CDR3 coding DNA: TGCGCCAGCAGTGAGTCAGGCTACGAGCGGTACTTC.

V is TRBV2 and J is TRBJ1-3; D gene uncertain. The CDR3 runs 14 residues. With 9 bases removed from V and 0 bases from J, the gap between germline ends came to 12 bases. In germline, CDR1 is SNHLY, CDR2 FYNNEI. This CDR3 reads CARRPLHSGNTIYF. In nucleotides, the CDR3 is TGTGCCAGAAGACCCCTTCACTCTGGAAACACCATATATTTT.

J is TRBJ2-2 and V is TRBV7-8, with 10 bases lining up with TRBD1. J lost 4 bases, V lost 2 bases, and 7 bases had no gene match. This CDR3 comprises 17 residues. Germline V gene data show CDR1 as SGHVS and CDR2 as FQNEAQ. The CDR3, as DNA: TGTGCCAGCAGCTTACCCGTCCGGGACAGGGGCACCGGGGAGCTGTTTTTT. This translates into CASSLPVRDRGTGELFF.

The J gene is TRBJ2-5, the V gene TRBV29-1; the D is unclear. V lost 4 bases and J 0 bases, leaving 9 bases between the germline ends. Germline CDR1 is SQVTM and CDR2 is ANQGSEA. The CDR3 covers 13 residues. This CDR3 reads CSVGPRHQETQYF. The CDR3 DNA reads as TGCAGCGTTGGCCCCCGGCACCAAGAGACCCAGTACTTC.

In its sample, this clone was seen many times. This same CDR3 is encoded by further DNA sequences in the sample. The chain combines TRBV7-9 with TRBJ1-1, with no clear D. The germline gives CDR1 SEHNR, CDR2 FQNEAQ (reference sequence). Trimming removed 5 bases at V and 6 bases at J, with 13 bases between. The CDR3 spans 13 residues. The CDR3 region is CASSQSGGPEAFF. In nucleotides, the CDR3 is TGTGCCAGCAGCCAATCCGGTGGGCCTGAAGCTTTCTTT.

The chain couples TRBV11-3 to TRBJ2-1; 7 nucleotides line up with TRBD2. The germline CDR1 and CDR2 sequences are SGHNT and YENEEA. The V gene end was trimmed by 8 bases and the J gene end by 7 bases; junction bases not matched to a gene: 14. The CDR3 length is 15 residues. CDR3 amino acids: CASGTGTNSSNEQFF. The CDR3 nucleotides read TGTGCCAGCGGCACCGGGACTAACTCCTCGAATGAGCAGTTCTTC.

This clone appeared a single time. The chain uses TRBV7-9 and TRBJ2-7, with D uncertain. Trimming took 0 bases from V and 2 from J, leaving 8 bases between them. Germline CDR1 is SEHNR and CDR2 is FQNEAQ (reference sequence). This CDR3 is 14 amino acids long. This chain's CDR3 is CASSLATQTYEQYF. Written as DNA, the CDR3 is TGTGCCAGCAGCTTAGCGACCCAGACCTACGAGCAGTACTTC.

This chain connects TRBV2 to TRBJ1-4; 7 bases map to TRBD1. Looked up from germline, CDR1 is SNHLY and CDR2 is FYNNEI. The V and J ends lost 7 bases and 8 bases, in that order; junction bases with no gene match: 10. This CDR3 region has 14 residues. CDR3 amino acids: CASTGGGAREKLFF. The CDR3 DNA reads TGTGCCAGCACAGGAGGGGGCGCGAGGGAAAAACTGTTTTTT.

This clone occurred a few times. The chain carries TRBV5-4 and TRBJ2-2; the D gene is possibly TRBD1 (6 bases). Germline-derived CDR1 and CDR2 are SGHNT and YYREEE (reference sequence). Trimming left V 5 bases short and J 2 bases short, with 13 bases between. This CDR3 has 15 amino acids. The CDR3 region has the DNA TGTGCCAGCAGACATAACAGGGCCAACACCGGGGAGCTGTTTTTT. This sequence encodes CASRHNRANTGELFF.

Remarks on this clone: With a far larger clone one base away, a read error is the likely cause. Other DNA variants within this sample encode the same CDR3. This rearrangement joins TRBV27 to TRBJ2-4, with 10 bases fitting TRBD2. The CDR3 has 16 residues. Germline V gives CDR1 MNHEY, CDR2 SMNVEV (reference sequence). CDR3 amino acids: CASSLGLAGAKNIQYF. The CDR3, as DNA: TGTGCCAGTAGTTTAGGGCTAGCGGGAGCAAAAAACATTCAGTACTTC.

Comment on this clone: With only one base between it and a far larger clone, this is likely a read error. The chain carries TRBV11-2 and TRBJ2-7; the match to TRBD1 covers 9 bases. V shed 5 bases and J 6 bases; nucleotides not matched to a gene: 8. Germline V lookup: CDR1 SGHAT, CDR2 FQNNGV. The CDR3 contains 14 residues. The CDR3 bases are TGTGCCAGCAGCCTCAGGACAGGGGACTGCGAGCAGTACTTC. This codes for CASSLRTGDCEQYF.